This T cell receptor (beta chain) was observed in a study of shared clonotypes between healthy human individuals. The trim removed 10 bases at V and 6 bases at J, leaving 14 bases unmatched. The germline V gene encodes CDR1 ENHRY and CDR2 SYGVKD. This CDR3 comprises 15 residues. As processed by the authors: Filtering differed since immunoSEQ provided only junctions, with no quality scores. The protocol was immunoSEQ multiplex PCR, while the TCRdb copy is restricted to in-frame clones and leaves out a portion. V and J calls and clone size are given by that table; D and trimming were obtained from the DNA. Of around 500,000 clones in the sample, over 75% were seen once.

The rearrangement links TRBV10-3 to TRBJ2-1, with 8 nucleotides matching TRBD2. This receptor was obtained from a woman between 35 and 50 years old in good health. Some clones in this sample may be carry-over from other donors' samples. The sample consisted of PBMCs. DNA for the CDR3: TGTGCCACCGCGCCCGTGACGGGAGGGCGCAATGAGCAGTTCTTC. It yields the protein CATAPVTGGRNEQFF.